This record covers a single T cell receptor beta chain. Everyone who took part was roughly 18 to 89 years old, and they came from about 25 US areas. Cohorts were determined from participant-reported clinical history. The entry originates in a study of blood T cell repertoires in COVID-19. Here immunoSEQ multiplex PCR was the method, and the copy in TCRdb shows in-frame clones only, minus some. The table lists about 250,000 clones, approximately 85% of them singletons. This sequence originates from a woman younger than 45 who had recovered from COVID-19. The material sequenced was PBMCs or T cells enriched from blood (not recorded which).

The CDR3: CASSFPGTGGGYTF. The CDR3, as DNA: TGTGCCAGCAGCTTCCCCGGGACAGGGGGTGGCTACACCTTC. The rearrangement uses TRBV11-2 and TRBJ1-2; 11 bases match TRBD1. The germline V gene encodes CDR1 SGHAT and CDR2 FQNNGV. This CDR3 contains 14 residues. Trimming took 3 bases from V and 7 from J; bases not matched to a gene: 4.